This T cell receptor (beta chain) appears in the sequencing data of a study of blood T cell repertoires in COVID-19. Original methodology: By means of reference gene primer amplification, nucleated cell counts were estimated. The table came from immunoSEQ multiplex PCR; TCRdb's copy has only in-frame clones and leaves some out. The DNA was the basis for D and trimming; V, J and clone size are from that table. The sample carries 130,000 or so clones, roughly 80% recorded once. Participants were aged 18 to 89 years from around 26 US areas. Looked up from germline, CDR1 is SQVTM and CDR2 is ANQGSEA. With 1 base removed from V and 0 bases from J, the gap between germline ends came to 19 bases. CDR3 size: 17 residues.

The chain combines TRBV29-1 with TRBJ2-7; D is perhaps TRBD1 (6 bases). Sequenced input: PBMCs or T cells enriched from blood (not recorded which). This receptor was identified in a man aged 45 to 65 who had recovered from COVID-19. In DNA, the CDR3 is TGCAGCGTTGAAGGTGGGACAATAGGGATAAACTCCTACGAGCAGTACTTC. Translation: CSVEGGTIGINSYEQYF.